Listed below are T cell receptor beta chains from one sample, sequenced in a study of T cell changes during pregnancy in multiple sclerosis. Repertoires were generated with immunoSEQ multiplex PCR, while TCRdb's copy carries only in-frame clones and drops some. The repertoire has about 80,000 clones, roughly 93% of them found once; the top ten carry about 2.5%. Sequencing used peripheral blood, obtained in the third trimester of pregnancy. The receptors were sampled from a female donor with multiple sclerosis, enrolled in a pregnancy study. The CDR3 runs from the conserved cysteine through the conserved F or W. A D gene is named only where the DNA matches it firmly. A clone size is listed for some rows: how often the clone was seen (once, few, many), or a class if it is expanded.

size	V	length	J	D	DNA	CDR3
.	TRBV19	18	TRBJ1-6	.	TGTGCCAGTAGTATTTCCCCCACCGGGAACCCCATTAATTCACCCCTCCACTTT	CASSISPTGNPINSPLHF
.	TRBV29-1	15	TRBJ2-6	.	TGCAGCGGAGACCCCGGGGATTCTGGGGCCAACGTCCTGACTTTC	CSGDPGDSGANVLTF
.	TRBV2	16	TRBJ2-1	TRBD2	TGTGCCAGCATGGATTCTTTTGGCGGGGGTTCCGATGAGCAGTTCTTC	CASMDSFGGGSDEQFF
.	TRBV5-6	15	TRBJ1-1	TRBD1	TGTGCCAGCAGCTCCCCCGGGACAGGGCACACTGAAGCTTTCTTT	CASSSPGTGHTEAFF
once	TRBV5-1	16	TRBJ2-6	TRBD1	TGCGCCAGCAGCTCCCAGACAGGGGTTGAGGCCAACGTCCTGACTTTC	CASSSQTGVEANVLTF
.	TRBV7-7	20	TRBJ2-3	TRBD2	TGTGCTAGCAGCCCGGGACTAGCGGCGATCCCTCCTTCTAGCACAGATACGCAGTATTTT	CASSPGLAAIPPSSTDTQYF
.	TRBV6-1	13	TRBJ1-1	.	TGTGCCAGCAGTGAACCATCGTGGTCTAGGGCTTTCTTT	CASSEPSWSRAFF
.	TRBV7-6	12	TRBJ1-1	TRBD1	TGTGCCAGCAGCTATCCGGGACAGGGCGCACATTTT	CASSYPGQGAHF
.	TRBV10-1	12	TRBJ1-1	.	TGCGCCAGCAGTGAAGCGTTCGGCGAAGCTTTCTTT	CASSEAFGEAFF
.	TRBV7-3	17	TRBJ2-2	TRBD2	TGTGCCAGCAGCACGGGACTAGCGGGGGCCCGCACCGGGGAGCTGTTTTTT	CASSTGLAGARTGELFF
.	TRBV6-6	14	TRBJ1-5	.	TGTGCCAGCAGTTACGGGGGGTCCGATCAGCCCCAGCATTTT	CASSYGGSDQPQHF
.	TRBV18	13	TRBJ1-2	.	TGTGCCAGCTCATCCCTGGACAGCTATGGCTACACCTTC	CASSSLDSYGYTF
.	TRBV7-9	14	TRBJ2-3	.	TGTGCCAGCAGCTTAGTGGTAGGGGCGGATACGCAGTATTTT	CASSLVVGADTQYF
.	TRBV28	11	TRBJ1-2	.	TGTGCCAGCACAGATTACTATGGCTACACCTTC	CASTDYYGYTF
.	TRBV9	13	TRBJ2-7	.	TGTGCCAGCAGCGGCGACAGATCCTACGAGCAGTACTTC	CASSGDRSYEQYF
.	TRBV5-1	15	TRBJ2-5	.	TGCGCCAGCAGCTTGGGGCCGTTGCTCGGGGAGACCCAGTACTTC	CASSLGPLLGETQYF
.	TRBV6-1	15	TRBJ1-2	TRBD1	TGTGCCAGCAGTGTGGTGGCAGGGGGTAGCTATGGCTACACCTTC	CASSVVAGGSYGYTF
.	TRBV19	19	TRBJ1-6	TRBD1	TGTGCCAGTAGTATGAGTCAGGGGGTAGGACGCTCCTATAATTCACCCCTCCACTTT	CASSMSQGVGRSYNSPLHF
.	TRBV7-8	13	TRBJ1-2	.	TGTGCCAGCAGCTTAGGGCAGGAGGATGGCTACACCTTC	CASSLGQEDGYTF
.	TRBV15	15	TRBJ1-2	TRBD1	TGTGCCACCAGCAGAGATAGCGGACAGGGGGCGGGCTACACCTTC	CATSRDSGQGAGYTF
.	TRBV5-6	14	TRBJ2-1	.	TGTGCCAGCAGTGAGGAGGGCTCCTACAATGAGCAGTTCTTC	CASSEEGSYNEQFF
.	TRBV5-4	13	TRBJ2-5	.	TGTGCCAGCAGCTTGAGTCCCGAGGAGACCCAGTACTTC	CASSLSPEETQYF
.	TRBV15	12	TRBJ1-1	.	TGTGCCACCAGCTACAGTGGCACTGAAGCTTTCTTT	CATSYSGTEAFF
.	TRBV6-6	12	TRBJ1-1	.	TGTGCCAGCAGTTATTTAATAGCTGAAGCTTTCTTT	CASSYLIAEAFF
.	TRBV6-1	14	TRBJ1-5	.	TGTGCCAGCAGTGAAGCGGGGGGGTACCAGCCCCAGCATTTT	CASSEAGGYQPQHF
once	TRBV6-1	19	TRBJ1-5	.	TGTGCCAGCAGTGGACCCGGGACAAGAAGACCTTATAGCAATCAGCCCCAGCATTTT	CASSGPGTRRPYSNQPQHF
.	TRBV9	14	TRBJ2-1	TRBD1	TGTGCCAGCAGCGCCCCGACAGGGGAGGTTGAGCAGTTCTTC	CASSAPTGEVEQFF